These 5 T cell receptor beta chains came from one sample sequenced in a study of Ad26.COV2.S vaccination and SARS-CoV-2 variants. Treatment described: roughly 20 received Ad26.COV2.S at low or high dose, single or two shots; roughly 5 received placebo; per-sample allocation not given. Collection of samples fell on day 63 after the first vaccine or placebo injection. Sequencing used immunoSEQ multiplex PCR; TCRdb keeps in-frame clones, though not all of them. The sample carries more than 300,000 clones, around four fifths recorded once. The material sequenced was peripheral blood, taken in a trial of Ad26.COV2.S vaccine versus placebo. These receptor sequences come from a person between 18 and 59 years old who received the Ad26.COV2.S COVID-19 vaccine or a placebo.

The chain employs TRBV9 and TRBJ2-5; D might be TRBD2 (5 bases). Trimming left V 1 base short and J 5 bases short, with 15 bases between. In germline, CDR1 is SGDLS, CDR2 YYNGEE. The CDR3 has 15 residues. CDR3 DNA sequence: TGTGCCAGCAGCGTAACGACGGGAATAGGGGAGACCCAGTACTTC. This translates into CASSVTTGIGETQYF.

Regarding this clone: One end of the junction varies from germline; a read error may be responsible. This chain links TRBV5-1 with TRBJ1-2; TRBD1 aligns across 7 bases. Per germline, CDR1 SGHRS and CDR2 YFSETQ. The CDR3 sequence is 12 residues long. CDR3 DNA sequence: TGCGCCAGCACCATAGACAGGGACCCACCGAAATTC. It codes for CASTIDRDPPKF.

The J gene is TRBJ2-7, the V gene TRBV11-3, with D maybe TRBD1 (6 bases). The CDR3 is 14 residues long. Germline values: CDR1 SGHNT, CDR2 YENEEA. V was pared by 2 bases and J by 1 base, with 9 bases between. DNA of the CDR3: TGTGCCAGCAGCTTAACTACAGGGTCCTACGAGCAGTACTTC. Translated, it gives CASSLTTGSYEQYF.

This chain uses TRBV2 with TRBJ1-1; tentative D call: TRBD1 (5 bases). The CDR3 loop spans 15 amino acids. The germline gives CDR1 SNHLY, CDR2 FYNNEI. Between the trimmed V and J ends, which lost 7 bases and 4 bases, there was a span of 19 bases. The CDR3 DNA is TGTGCCAGCACATCAACACAGGCCCGGGGCACTGAAGCTTTCTTT. It specifies CASTSTQARGTEAFF. Variable domain in full (rest from reference TRBV2 and TRBJ1-1): EPEVTQTPSHQVTQMGQEVILRCVPISNHLYFYWYRQILGQKVEFLVSFYNNEISEKSEIFDDQFSVERPDGSNFTLKIRSTKLEDSAMYFCASTSTQARGTEAFFGQGTRLTVV.

The chain carries TRBV6-5 and TRBJ1-5; 7 bases align to TRBD1. Germline trimming cut 5 bases from V and 5 bases from J; bases unmatched to any gene: 3. Per the germline V gene, CDR1 is MNHEY and CDR2 is SVGAGI. The CDR3 is 13 amino acids. This CDR3 is CASSPTGDQPQHF. The CDR3 DNA reads TGTGCCAGCAGTCCTACAGGGGATCAGCCCCAGCATTTT.